One and the same sample provided the 12 T cell receptor beta chains below, sequenced in a study of blood T cell repertoires in COVID-19. Here immunoSEQ multiplex PCR was the method, and the copy in TCRdb shows in-frame clones only, minus some. The top ten clones hold about 4.8% of a sample with roughly 120,000 clones, about 90% of them seen once. The sequenced material came from peripheral blood. These receptors were taken from a woman in her forties or fifties with acute or convalescent COVID-19.

Regarding this clone: The sample contains more than one DNA sequence encoding this CDR3. This chain joins TRBV5-1 and TRBJ2-5, with TRBD2 matching 7 bases. This CDR3 has 14 residues. The V gene's germline CDR1 is SGHRS and CDR2 YFSETQ. V shed 0 bases, J shed 5 bases, and the junction held 4 bases outside the gene matches. CDR3 sequence (DNA): TGCGCCAGCAGCTTGGAGAGGGGAGGGGAGACCCAGTACTTC. Its protein product is CASSLERGGETQYF.

The genes are TRBV11-3 and TRBJ2-1; 7 nucleotides line up with TRBD1. This CDR3 has 14 residues. Germline CDR1 SGHNT, CDR2 YENEEA. The V and J ends lost 1 base and 3 bases, in that order; junction bases with no gene match: 0. The CDR3 here is CASSLGDSYNEQFF. CDR3 sequence (DNA): TGTGCCAGCAGCTTAGGGGACAGCTACAATGAGCAGTTCTTC.

The V and J genes are TRBV10-1 and TRBJ1-1; D unclear. The germline gives CDR1 WNHNN, CDR2 SYGVQD (reference sequence). The CDR3 spans 13 residues. Trimming shortened V by 3 bases and J by 4 bases, and 9 bases separated the two germline ends. In DNA form, the CDR3 reads TGCGCCAGCAGTGACCCAGGATCCACTGAAGCTTTCTTT. This codes for CASSDPGSTEAFF.

The chain joins TRBV7-9 to TRBJ1-1; 7 bases agree with TRBD1. V shed 2 bases and J 4 bases; nucleotides not matched to a gene: 1. Per the germline V gene, CDR1 is SEHNR and CDR2 is FQNEAQ (reference sequence). CDR3 length: 13 residues. For the CDR3, the DNA is TGTGCCAGCAGCTTACAGGGGGGCACTGAAGCTTTCTTT. This codes for CASSLQGGTEAFF.

The chain is built from TRBV19 and TRBJ1-2; tentative D call: TRBD1 (6 bases). The length of the CDR3 is 15 residues. Per the germline V gene, CDR1 is LNHDA and CDR2 is SQIVND (reference sequence). Trimming removed 6 bases at V and 8 bases at J, with 22 bases between. Written as DNA, the CDR3 is TGTGCCAGTAGCTCAGGAAGCGGCGGGGGCTTAGGCTACACCTTC. Protein sequence: CASSSGSGGGLGYTF.

The chain employs TRBV24-1 and TRBJ1-5, with TRBD1 matching over 7 bases. The trim removed 4 bases at V and 3 bases at J, leaving 5 bases unmatched. The CDR3 extends over 15 amino acids. Germline V gene data show CDR1 as KGHDR and CDR2 as SFDVKD. The CDR3 spells CATSDSTGTNQPQHF. The CDR3 coding sequence is TGTGCCACCAGTGACTCGACAGGGACCAATCAGCCCCAGCATTTT.

The rearrangement uses TRBV11-2 and TRBJ2-7; 11 positions agree with TRBD2. There are 14 residues in the CDR3. The germline V gene has CDR1 SGHAT and CDR2 FQNNGV. V shed 5 bases and J 7 bases; nucleotides not matched to a gene: 7. The CDR3 nucleotides read TGTGCCAGCAGCCCCACTAGCGGGAGACTTGAGCAGTACTTC. Residues: CASSPTSGRLEQYF.

V gene TRBV19 combines with J gene TRBJ1-2, with 9 nucleotides matching TRBD1. V shed 3 bases, J shed 5 bases, and the junction held 4 bases outside the gene matches. Germline V lookup: CDR1 LNHDA, CDR2 SQIVND (reference sequence). This CDR3 contains 14 residues. The DNA for the CDR3 is TGTGCCAGTAGTATGCCACAGGGGGCGTATGGCTACACCTTC. It encodes CASSMPQGAYGYTF.

DNA of the CDR3: TGTGCCAGCAGTAGCGGGCTAGTAAGCGAGCAGTACTTC. Its protein product is CASSSGLVSEQYF. This sequence joins TRBV2 and TRBJ2-7; TRBD2 is a possible D gene (6 bases). V lost 5 bases, J lost 6 bases, and 14 bases lay in between. CDR3 size: 13 residues. CDR1 SNHLY and CDR2 FYNNEI come from the germline V gene. The full variable domain, rest sourced from reference TRBV2 and TRBJ2-7, is EPEVTQTPSHQVTQMGQEVILRCVPISNHLYFYWYRQILGQKVEFLVSFYNNEISEKSEIFDDQFSVERPDGSNFTLKIRSTKLEDSAMYFCASSSGLVSEQYFGPGTRLTVT.

This clone was seen a single time. The rearrangement joins TRBV24-1 to TRBJ1-1; TRBD1 agrees at 7 bases. The germline CDR1 and CDR2 sequences are KGHDR and SFDVKD. J lost 3 bases, V lost 9 bases, and 6 bases had no gene match. This CDR3 is built from 13 residues. CDR3 coding DNA: TGTGCCACCCGAGACAGGGTTGACACTGAAGCTTTCTTT. It yields the protein CATRDRVDTEAFF.

V is TRBV10-3 and J is TRBJ2-2, with D possibly matching TRBD2 (6 bases). CDR3 size: 13 residues. Trimming cost V 4 bases and J 6 bases, with 9 bases left between them. The germline V gene has CDR1 ENHRY and CDR2 SYGVKD. The CDR3 bases are TGTGCCATCAGTGTCGGCGGGGCCGGGGAGCTGTTTTTT. The encoded protein is CAISVGGAGELFF.

Only a few counts were recorded for this clone. The gene calls are TRBV19 and TRBJ1-1; the D gene is possibly TRBD1 (6 bases). V was shortened by 4 bases and J by 4 bases, with 16 bases between the two germline ends. Per the germline V gene, CDR1 is LNHDA and CDR2 is SQIVND (reference sequence). The CDR3 is 15 amino acids. The CDR3 region has the DNA TGTGCCAGTAGTACACCAGGGGTTTCGGGCACTGAAGCTTTCTTT. This codes for CASSTPGVSGTEAFF.